This is a list of T cell receptor beta chains from one sample in a study of T cell responses to AZD1222 COVID-19 vaccine. Here immunoSEQ multiplex PCR was the method, and the copy in TCRdb shows in-frame clones only, minus some. The sample has about 190,000 clones, approximately 91% seen once. The starting material was peripheral blood, obtained on day 0 of AZD1222 vaccination. These receptors originate from an adult in good health. Both conserved end residues are part of each CDR3. Each record gives: clone size, D gene, J gene, V gene, CDR3 DNA, CDR3 protein. D genes are given only for firm matches. Some rows mark clone size as missing; the rest say once, few, many or name a class of expanded clone.

size: NA; D: NA; J: TRBJ2-1; V: TRBV20-1; DNA: TGCAGTGTCCAGGGCGATGAGCAGTTCTTC; CDR3: CSVQGDEQFF
size: NA; D: TRBD1; J: TRBJ1-1; V: TRBV6-5; DNA: TGTGCCAGCAGTACCCTAAACAGGGGGAACACTGAAGCTTTCTTT; CDR3: CASSTLNRGNTEAFF
size: NA; D: NA; J: TRBJ2-1; V: TRBV4-2; DNA: TGTGCCAGCAGCCCCCGGGACTCCGGAGACAATGAGCAGTTCTTC; CDR3: CASSPRDSGDNEQFF
size: once; D: NA; J: TRBJ2-7; V: TRBV16; DNA: TGTGCCAGCAGCCAGACAGGTTCCTACGAGCAGTACTTC; CDR3: CASSQTGSYEQYF
size: NA; D: NA; J: TRBJ1-4; V: TRBV19; DNA: TGTGCCAGTAGTATAGACAGGGGCGGAACTAATGAAAAACTGTTTTTT; CDR3: CASSIDRGGTNEKLFF
size: NA; D: NA; J: TRBJ2-1; V: TRBV10-2; DNA: TGCGCCAGCAGTGAGTCGAGGGCGTCGTCTCGCTCCTACAATGAGCAGTTCTTC; CDR3: CASSESRASSRSYNEQFF
size: NA; D: TRBD2; J: TRBJ2-7; V: TRBV6-2/TRBV6-3; DNA: TGTGCCAGCAGCCCCCCCGGGACTAGCGGATACGAGCAGTACTTC; CDR3: CASSPPGTSGYEQYF
size: once; D: NA; J: TRBJ2-7; V: TRBV29-1; DNA: TGCAGCGTTGAAGACCGGCGGGATACCCGCAGGGAGCAGTACTTC; CDR3: CSVEDRRDTRREQYF
size: NA; D: NA; J: TRBJ1-2; V: TRBV3-1/TRBV3-2; DNA: TGTGCCAGCAGCCCAACGACAGCTCAGTATGGCTACACCTTC; CDR3: CASSPTTAQYGYTF
size: once; D: NA; J: TRBJ2-1; V: TRBV7-3; DNA: TGTGCCAGCAGCTCGATCCCGGGGGCGCGAGGTGAGCAGTTCTTC; CDR3: CASSSIPGARGEQFF
size: NA; D: NA; J: TRBJ2-3; V: TRBV11-1; DNA: TGTGCCAGCAGCTTAGTTAGTGGGCCAGCAGATACGCAGTATTTT; CDR3: CASSLVSGPADTQYF
size: NA; D: NA; J: TRBJ2-5; V: TRBV14; DNA: TGTGCCAGCAGCCATGATAGGGTGCCCCAGTACTTC; CDR3: CASSHDRVPQYF
size: NA; D: NA; J: TRBJ2-7; V: TRBV19; DNA: TGTGCCAGTAGTCCAACAGGGACCTACGAGCAGTACTTC; CDR3: CASSPTGTYEQYF
size: NA; D: TRBD1; J: TRBJ2-3; V: TRBV19; DNA: TGTGCCAGTAGTATAGTTTCGGCCAGGGGGCCGGCAGATACGCAGTATTTT; CDR3: CASSIVSARGPADTQYF
size: NA; D: NA; J: TRBJ1-1; V: TRBV6-5; DNA: TGTGCCAGCAGGATACAGGGGAACACTGAAGCTTTCTTT; CDR3: CASRIQGNTEAFF
size: NA; D: TRBD1; J: TRBJ1-4; V: TRBV7-2; DNA: TGTGCCAGCAGCTTTCCGGGACAGGGCGGCGAAAAACTGTTTTTT; CDR3: CASSFPGQGGEKLFF